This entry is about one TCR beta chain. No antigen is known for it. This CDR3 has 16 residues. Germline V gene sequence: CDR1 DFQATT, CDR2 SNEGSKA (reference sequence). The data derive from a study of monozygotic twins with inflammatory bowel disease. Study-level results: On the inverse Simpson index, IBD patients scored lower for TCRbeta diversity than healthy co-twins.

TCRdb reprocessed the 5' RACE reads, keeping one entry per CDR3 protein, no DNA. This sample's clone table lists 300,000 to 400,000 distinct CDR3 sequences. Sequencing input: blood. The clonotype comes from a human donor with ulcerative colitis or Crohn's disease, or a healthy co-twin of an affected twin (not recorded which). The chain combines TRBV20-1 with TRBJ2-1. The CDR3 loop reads CSATRFLTDSYNEQFF.